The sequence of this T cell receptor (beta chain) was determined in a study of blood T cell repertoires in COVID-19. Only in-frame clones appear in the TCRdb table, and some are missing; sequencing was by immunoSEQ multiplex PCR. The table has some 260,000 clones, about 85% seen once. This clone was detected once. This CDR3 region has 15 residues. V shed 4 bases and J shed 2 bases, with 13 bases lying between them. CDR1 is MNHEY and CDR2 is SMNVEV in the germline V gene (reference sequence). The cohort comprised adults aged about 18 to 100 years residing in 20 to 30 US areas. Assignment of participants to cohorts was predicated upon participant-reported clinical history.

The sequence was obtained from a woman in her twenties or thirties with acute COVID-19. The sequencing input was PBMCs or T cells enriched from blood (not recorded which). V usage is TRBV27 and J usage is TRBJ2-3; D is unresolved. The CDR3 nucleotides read TGTGCCAGCAGTTCCTACGCGGAGCCCACAGATACGCAGTATTTT. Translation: CASSSYAEPTDTQYF.